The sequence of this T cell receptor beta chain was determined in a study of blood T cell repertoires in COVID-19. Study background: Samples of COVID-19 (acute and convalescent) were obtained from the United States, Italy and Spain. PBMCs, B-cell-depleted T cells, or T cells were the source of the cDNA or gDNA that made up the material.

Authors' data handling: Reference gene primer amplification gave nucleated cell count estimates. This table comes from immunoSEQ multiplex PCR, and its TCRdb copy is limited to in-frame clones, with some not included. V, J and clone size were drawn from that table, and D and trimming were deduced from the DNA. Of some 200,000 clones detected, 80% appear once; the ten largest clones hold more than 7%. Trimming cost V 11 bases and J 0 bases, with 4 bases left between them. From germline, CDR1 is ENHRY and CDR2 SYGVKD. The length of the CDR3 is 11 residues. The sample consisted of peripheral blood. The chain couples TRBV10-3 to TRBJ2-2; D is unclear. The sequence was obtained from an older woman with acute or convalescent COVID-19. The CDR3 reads CASANTGELFF. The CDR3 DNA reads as TGTGCCTCTGCGAACACCGGGGAGCTGTTTTTT.